This T cell receptor beta chain emerged from a study of T cells in Graves' hyperthyroidism and ophthalmopathy. Ophthalmopathy in the patients scored at least 3 on Clinical Activity Score and at least 4 on NOSPECS grade, lasting under 3 months. This clonotype appeared many times. The source material, RNA transcripts, was used to amplify TCR beta CDR3 regions. Using the HTBI primer set, a first-round RT-PCR was run on the TCR CDR3. TCRdb called the multiplex PCR reads again in MiXCR, with one record for every CDR3 protein. The sample has hundreds of thousands of distinct CDR3 sequences, around 15% seen once. The TCR comes from a man in his forties or fifties with Graves' ophthalmopathy. Sequenced material: blood.

This CDR3 is CASSTAYSAGPPPDTQYF. The CDR3 DNA follows: TGTGCCAGCTCAACGGCGTATTCGGCGGGACCACCCCCAGATACGCAGTATTTT. The chain couples TRBV18 to TRBJ2-3; a possible D gene is TRBD2 (6 bases). Germline CDR1 and CDR2: KGHSH and LQKENI. The V and J ends lost 5 bases and 4 bases respectively, with 25 bases between them. There are 18 residues in the CDR3.